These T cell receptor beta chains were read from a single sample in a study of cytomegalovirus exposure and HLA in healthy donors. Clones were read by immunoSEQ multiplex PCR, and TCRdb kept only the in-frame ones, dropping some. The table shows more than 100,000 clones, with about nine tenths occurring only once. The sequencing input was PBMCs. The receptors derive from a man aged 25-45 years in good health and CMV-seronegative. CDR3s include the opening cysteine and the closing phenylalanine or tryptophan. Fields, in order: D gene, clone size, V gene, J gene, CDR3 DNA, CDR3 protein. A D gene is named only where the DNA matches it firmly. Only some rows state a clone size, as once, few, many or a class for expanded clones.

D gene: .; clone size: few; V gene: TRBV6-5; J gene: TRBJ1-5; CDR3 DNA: TGTGCCAGCAGTTTGGGAGAAAATCAGCCCCAGCATTTT; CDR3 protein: CASSLGENQPQHF
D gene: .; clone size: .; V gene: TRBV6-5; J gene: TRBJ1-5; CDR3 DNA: TGTGCCAGCAGTTACTCCGCTAGTCAGCCCCAGCATTTT; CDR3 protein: CASSYSASQPQHF
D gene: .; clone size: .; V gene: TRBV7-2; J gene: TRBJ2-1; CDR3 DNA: TGTGCCAGCAAGTCAGGGGGGATGAACGATGAGCAGTTCTTC; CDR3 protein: CASKSGGMNDEQFF
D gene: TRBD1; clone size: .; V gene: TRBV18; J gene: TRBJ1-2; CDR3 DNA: TGTGCCAGCTCCGGGACAGGGGTTGCCTACACCTTC; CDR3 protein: CASSGTGVAYTF
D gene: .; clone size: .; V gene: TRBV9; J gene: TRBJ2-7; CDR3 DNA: TGTGCCAGCAGCGTGGGTGCGGGTTCGTCCTACGAGCAGTACTTC; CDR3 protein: CASSVGAGSSYEQYF
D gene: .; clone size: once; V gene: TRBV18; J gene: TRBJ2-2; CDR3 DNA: TGTGCCAGCTCACCAGGAAGCGGACGAAACACCGGGGAGCTGTTTTTT; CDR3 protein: CASSPGSGRNTGELFF
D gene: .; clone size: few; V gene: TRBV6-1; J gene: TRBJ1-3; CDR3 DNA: TGTGCCAGCAGTGAGAGCGGACTGAACACCATATATTTT; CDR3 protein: CASSESGLNTIYF
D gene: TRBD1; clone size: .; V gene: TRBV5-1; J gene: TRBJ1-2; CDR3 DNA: TGCGCCAGCAGCCCGGACAGGGTTTATGGCTACACCTTC; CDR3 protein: CASSPDRVYGYTF
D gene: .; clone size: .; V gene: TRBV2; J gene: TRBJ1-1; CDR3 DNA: TGTGCCAGCAGTTCCGGGTCCTCGAACACTGAAGCTTTCTTT; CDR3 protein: CASSSGSSNTEAFF
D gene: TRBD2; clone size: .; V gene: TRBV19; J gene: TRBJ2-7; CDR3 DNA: TGTGCCAGTAGCGGGACTAGCGGGAGGGACTACGAGCAGTACTTC; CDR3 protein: CASSGTSGRDYEQYF
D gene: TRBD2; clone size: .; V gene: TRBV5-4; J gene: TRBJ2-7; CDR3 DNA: TGTGCCAGCAGCTTGGTCCGACTAGCGGTAGGGACCAACGAGCAGTACTTC; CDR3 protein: CASSLVRLAVGTNEQYF
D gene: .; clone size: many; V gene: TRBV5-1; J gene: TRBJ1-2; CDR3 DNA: TGCGCCAGCAGCCTTGACTATTTGGATGGCTACACCTTC; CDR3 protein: CASSLDYLDGYTF
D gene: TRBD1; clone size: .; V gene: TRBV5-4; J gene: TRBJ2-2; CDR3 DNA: TGTGCCAGCAGCCTCCCCACAGGGGCGACCGGGGAGCTGTTTTTT; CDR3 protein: CASSLPTGATGELFF
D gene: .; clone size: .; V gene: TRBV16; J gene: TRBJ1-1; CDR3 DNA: TGTGCCAGCAGCCGTCGTTGGAGGGAGGGAACTGAAGCTTTCTTT; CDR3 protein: CASSRRWREGTEAFF
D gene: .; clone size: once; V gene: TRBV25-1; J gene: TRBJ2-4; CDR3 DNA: TGTGCCAGCAGTGAGATCCAGGGGCGGCAAAACATTCAGTACTTC; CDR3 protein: CASSEIQGRQNIQYF
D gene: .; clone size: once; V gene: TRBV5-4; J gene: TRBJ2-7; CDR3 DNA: TGTGCCAGCAGCTTTGAGACAGGTCCCTCCTACGAGCAGTACTTC; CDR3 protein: CASSFETGPSYEQYF
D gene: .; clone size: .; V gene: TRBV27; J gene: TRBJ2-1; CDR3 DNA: TGTGCCAGCAGTTTGCGAGAGGGCCTCAACAATGAGCAGTTCTTC; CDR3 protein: CASSLREGLNNEQFF
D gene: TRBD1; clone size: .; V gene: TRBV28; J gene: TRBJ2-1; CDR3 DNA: TGTGCCAGCAGTTCAATGGGACAGGGGGTGGGTGAGCAGTTCTTC; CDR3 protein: CASSSMGQGVGEQFF
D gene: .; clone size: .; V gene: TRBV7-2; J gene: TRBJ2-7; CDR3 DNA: TGTGCCAGCAGCTTAGTCGCGGGAACCTACGAGCAGTACTTC; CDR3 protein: CASSLVAGTYEQYF
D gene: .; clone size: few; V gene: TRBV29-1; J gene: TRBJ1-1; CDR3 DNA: TGCAGCGTACTAATGATTAACACTGAAGCTTTCTTT; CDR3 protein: CSVLMINTEAFF
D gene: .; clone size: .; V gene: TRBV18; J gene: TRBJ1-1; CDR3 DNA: TGTGCCAGCTCACCTCAGGGTCAGAACACTGAAGCTTTCTTT; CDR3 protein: CASSPQGQNTEAFF
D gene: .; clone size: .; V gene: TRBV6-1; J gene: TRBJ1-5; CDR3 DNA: TGTGCCAGCAGTACACAGGCACAGCCGTTGCCCCAGCATTTT; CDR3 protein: CASSTQAQPLPQHF